Ten or more counts support the clone carrying this T cell receptor (beta chain). Its antigen remains unidentified. This sample is part of a study of early T cells in non-severe SARS-CoV-2 infection. Overall study: Chains were not paired, and sequencing was done on bulk RNA from unsorted whole blood. Study observations and caveats: Private and CD4 specificities were missed by VDJdb matching, which favored anti-spike CD8 responses.

CDR1 SGHAT and CDR2 FQNNGV come from the germline V gene. The germline V and J ends were trimmed by 3 bases and 3 bases, with 11 bases remaining between them. The CDR3 is made up of 14 amino acids. Individual cDNA molecules received unique molecular identifiers during library preparation. MiXCR, applied by TCRdb to the 5' RACE reads, yields one record per CDR3 protein. Altogether 30,000 to 35,000 distinct CDR3 sequences are present, 4% to 5% being singletons, with the ten largest covering 7.5% to 8.5%. Sequenced: whole blood. The V call is TRBV11-2, the J call TRBJ1-1; possible D gene TRBD1, 6 bases. This clonotype was obtained from an adult who was a healthcare worker with PCR-confirmed SARS-CoV-2 infection or an uninfected control (not recorded which). CDR3 nucleotides: TGTGCCAGCAGCTTTCAGGGGCAGTACACTGAAGCTTTCTTT. As protein: CASSFQGQYTEAFF.